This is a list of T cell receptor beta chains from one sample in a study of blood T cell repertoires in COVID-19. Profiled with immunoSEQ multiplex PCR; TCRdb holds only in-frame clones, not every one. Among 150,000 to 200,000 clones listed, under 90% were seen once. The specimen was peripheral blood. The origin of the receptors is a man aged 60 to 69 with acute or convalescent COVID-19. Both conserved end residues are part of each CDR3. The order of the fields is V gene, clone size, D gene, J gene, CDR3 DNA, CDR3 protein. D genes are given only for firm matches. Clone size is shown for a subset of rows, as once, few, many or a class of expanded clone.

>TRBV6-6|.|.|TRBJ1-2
TGTGCCAGTAATACACAGGGCGCTAACTATGGCTACACCTTC
CASNTQGANYGYTF
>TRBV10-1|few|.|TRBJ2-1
TGCGCCATACGCAGTTCCTGGAATGAGCAGTTCTTC
CAIRSSWNEQFF
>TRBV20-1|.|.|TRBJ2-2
TGCAGTGCTAGTCCAGGGGCCTACACCGGGGAGCTGTTTTTT
CSASPGAYTGELFF
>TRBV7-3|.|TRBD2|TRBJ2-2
TGTGCCAGCAGCTTCGCTAGCGGGGGAAACACCGGGGAGCTGTTTTTT
CASSFASGGNTGELFF
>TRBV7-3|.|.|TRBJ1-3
TGTGCCAGCAGCTTATCGCCCCCAGGCTCTGGAAACACCATATATTTT
CASSLSPPGSGNTIYF
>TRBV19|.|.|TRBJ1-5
TGTGCCAGTAGTATAGGGGAGGGGGGGATGTGGCAGCCCCAGCATTTT
CASSIGEGGMWQPQHF
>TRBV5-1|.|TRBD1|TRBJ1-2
TGCGCCAGCAGCTTGACCGGGACAGGGGCAAACTATGGCTACACCTTC
CASSLTGTGANYGYTF
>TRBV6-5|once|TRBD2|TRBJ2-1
TGTGCCAGCAGCGAGAGAGGACTAGGAAAGTTCTTC
CASSERGLGKFF
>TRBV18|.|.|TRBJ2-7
TGTGCCAGCTCACCACGCGGGATTAACTACGAGCAGTACTTC
CASSPRGINYEQYF
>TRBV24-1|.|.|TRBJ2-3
TGTGCCACCAGTGATTTTGTTGACGGGGGTAGCACAGATACGCAGTATTTT
CATSDFVDGGSTDTQYF
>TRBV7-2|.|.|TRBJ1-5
TGTGCCAGCAGCTTATATGGCGGTCCCAATCAGCCCCAGCATTTT
CASSLYGGPNQPQHF
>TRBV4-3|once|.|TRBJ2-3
TGCGCCAGCAGCCAAGATCTGGCGGGCGGCACAGATACGCAGTATTTT
CASSQDLAGGTDTQYF
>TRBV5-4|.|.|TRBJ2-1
TGTGCCAGCAGCCCCCCAGGAGGTAATGAGCAGTTCTTC
CASSPPGGNEQFF
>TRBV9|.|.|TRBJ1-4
TGTGCCAGCAGCGTAGAAGGGAGGAATGAAAAACTGTTTTTT
CASSVEGRNEKLFF
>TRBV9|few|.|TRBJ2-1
TGTGCCAGCAGCGTAGCTCCTCTCCATGAGCAGTTCTTC
CASSVAPLHEQFF
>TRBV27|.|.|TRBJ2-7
TGTGCCAGCAGTTTATTGGCTAGCGCCTCCTACGAGCAGTACTTC
CASSLLASASYEQYF
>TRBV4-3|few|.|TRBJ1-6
TGCGCCAGCAGCCCGTCTCCCTATAATTCACCCCTCCACTTT
CASSPSPYNSPLHF
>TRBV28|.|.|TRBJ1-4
TGTGCCAGCAGTATCAGGGTGTATGAAAAACTGTTTTTT
CASSIRVYEKLFF
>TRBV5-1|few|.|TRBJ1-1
TGCGCCAGCAGCTTAGGTGTGGGCCAGAACACTGAAGCTTTCTTT
CASSLGVGQNTEAFF
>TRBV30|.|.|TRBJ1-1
TGTGCCTGGACACCGGGACATACTGAAGCTTTCTTT
CAWTPGHTEAFF
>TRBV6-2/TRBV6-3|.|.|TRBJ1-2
TGTGCCAGCAGTTCGGCAGGGAGGCACGGCTACACCTTC
CASSSAGRHGYTF
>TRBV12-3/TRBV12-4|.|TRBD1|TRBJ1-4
TGTGCCAGCAGGGTTGGACAGGGGGAAAAACTGTTTTTT
CASRVGQGEKLFF
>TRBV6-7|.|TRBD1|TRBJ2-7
TGTGCCAGCAGTCCAAATCGGGACAGAATATACGAGCAGTACTTC
CASSPNRDRIYEQYF
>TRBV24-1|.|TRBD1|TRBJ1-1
TGTGCCACATCGATGGACAGGGGTGGAAACACTGAAGCTTTCTTT
CATSMDRGGNTEAFF
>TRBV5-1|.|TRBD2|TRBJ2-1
TGCGCCAGCAGCCCTGGACTAGCGGGAAGCTCCTACAATGAGCAGTTCTTC
CASSPGLAGSSYNEQFF
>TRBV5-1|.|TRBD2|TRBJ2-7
TGCGCCAGCAGCTTGGATACTAGCGGGAGTACTACCTACGAGCAGTACTTC
CASSLDTSGSTTYEQYF
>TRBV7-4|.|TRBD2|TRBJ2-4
TGTGCCAGCAGCTTACCGGTGTGGGTGACTAGCGGGATAGACAAAAACATTCAGTACTTC
CASSLPVWVTSGIDKNIQYF
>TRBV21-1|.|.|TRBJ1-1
TGTGCCAGCAGCAAAGGTGGAGCGGGGAACACTGAAGCTTTCTTT
CASSKGGAGNTEAFF
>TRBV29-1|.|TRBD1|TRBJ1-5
TGCAGCGTGGGAACGGGACAGGACAATCAGCCCCAGCATTTT
CSVGTGQDNQPQHF
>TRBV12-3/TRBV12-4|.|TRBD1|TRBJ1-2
TGTGCCAGCGGAGACAGGGGGGACTATGGCTACACCTTC
CASGDRGDYGYTF
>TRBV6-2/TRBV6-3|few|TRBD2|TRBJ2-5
TGTGCCAGCAGTTACAGCGGGGGACGAGGGACCCAGTACTTC
CASSYSGGRGTQYF
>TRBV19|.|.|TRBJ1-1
TGTGCCAGTTCTATTAACACTGAAGCTTTCTTT
CASSINTEAFF
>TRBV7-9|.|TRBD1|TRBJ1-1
TGTGCCAGCAGCTTGGACAGGGGATCGGGCACTGAAGCTTTCTTT
CASSLDRGSGTEAFF
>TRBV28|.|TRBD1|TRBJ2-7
TGTGCCAGCAGTCGACAGGGCGTAACCTACGAGCAGTACTTC
CASSRQGVTYEQYF
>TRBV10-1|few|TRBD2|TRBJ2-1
TGCGCCAGCAGTGAGTCCGCTAGCGGGGACAATGAGCAGTTCTTC
CASSESASGDNEQFF
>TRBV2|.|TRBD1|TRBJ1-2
TGTGCCAGCAGTGGAGACAGGGCCGTCTATGGCTACACCTTC
CASSGDRAVYGYTF
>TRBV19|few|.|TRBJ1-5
TGTGCCAGCGACGACAGGACTGGCAATCAGCCCCAGCATTTT
CASDDRTGNQPQHF
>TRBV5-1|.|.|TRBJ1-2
TGCGCCAGCAGCTTGGGAGGAAGCTACGGCCGGGGCTATGGCTACACCTTC
CASSLGGSYGRGYGYTF
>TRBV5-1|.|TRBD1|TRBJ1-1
TGCGCCAGCAGCGACGGGACAGGTAACACTGAAGCTTTCTTT
CASSDGTGNTEAFF
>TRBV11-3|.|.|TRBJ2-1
TGTGCCAGCAGCTTAGATTACCCCAGGAACGATGAGCAGTTCTTC
CASSLDYPRNDEQFF
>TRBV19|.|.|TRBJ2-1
TGTGCCAGTAAGACTAGGGGCTACAATGAGCAGTTCTTC
CASKTRGYNEQFF
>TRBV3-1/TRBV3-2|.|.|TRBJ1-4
TGTGCCAGCAGCGCGGGACGGATAGTTGTACTGTTTTTT
CASSAGRIVVLFF
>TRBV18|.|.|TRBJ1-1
TGTGCCAGCTCACCCGGGTTTGGCCGAGATGAAGCTTTCTTT
CASSPGFGRDEAFF
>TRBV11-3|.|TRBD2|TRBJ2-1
TGTGCCAGCAGTCTTAGCGGGAGTTCGTACAATGAGCAGTTCTTC
CASSLSGSSYNEQFF
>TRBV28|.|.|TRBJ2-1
TGTGCCAGCACCGGGATCTTCGATGAGCAGTTCTTC
CASTGIFDEQFF
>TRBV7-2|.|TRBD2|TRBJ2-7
TGTGCCAGCAGCTTAGCAGGGAGGGGGGCGGGGGGATCCTACGAGCAGTACTTC
CASSLAGRGAGGSYEQYF
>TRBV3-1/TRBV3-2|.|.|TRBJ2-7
TGTGCCAGCAGCCAATCGCGTGGCTACGAGCAGTACTTC
CASSQSRGYEQYF
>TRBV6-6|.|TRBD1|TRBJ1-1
TGTGCCAGCAGTAACAGACAGGGGGCCGCTGAAGCTTTCTTT
CASSNRQGAAEAFF
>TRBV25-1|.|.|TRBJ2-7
TGTGCCAGCGCACTTGGGACAGAGCAGTACTTC
CASALGTEQYF
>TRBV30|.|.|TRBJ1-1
TGTGCCTGGAGTGGGGTTAGTTTGAAGAGGTCTAAGAACACTGAAGCTTTCTTT
CAWSGVSLKRSKNTEAFF
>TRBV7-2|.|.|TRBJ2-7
TGTGCCAGCAGCTTAGACAGGTCCTACGAGCAGTACTTC
CASSLDRSYEQYF
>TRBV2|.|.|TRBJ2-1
TGTGCCAGCAGTGGAGAGTATGAGCAGTTCTTC
CASSGEYEQFF
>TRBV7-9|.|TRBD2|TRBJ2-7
TGTGCCAGCAGCTTGGGCGGGAGTCGTTACGACGAGCAGTACTTC
CASSLGGSRYDEQYF
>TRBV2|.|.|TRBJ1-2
TGTGCCAGCAGCCGGGAGTCTGGCTATGGCTACACCTTC
CASSRESGYGYTF
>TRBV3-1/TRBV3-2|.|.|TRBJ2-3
TGTGCCAGCAGCCAAGCTGTCGGGGGAGATACGCAGTATTTT
CASSQAVGGDTQYF
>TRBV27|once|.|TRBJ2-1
TGTGCCAGCAGTTTAGCGAGTAACTCCTACAATGAGCAGTTCTTC
CASSLASNSYNEQFF
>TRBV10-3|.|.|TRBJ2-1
TGTGCCATCAGCGACATTTACAATGAGCAGTTCTTC
CAISDIYNEQFF
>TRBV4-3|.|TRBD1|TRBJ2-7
TGCGCCAGCAGCCAATACGGGGGACAGGGTTCCTACGAGCAGTACTTC
CASSQYGGQGSYEQYF
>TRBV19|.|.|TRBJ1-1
TGTGCCAGTAGTCGCAGGGCGAACACTGAAGCTTTCTTT
CASSRRANTEAFF